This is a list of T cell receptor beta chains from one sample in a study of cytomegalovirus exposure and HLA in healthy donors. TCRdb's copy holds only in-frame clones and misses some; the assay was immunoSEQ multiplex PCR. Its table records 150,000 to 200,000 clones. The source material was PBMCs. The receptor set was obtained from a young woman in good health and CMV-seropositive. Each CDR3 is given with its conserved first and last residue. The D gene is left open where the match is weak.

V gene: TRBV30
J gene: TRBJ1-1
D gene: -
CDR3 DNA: TGTGCCTGGAGTGGACAGGAAGCTTTCTTT
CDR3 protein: CAWSGQEAFF

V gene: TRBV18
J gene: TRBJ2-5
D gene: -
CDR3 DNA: TGTGCCAGCTCGAAACGGGGGTCACAAGAGACCCAGTACTTC
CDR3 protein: CASSKRGSQETQYF

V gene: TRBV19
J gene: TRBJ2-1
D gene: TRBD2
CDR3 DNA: TGTGCCAGTAGTCCTTCTAGCGGGGTTTACAATGAGCAGTTCTTC
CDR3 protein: CASSPSSGVYNEQFF

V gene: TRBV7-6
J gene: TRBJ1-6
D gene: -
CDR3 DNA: TGTGCCAGCAGCCCAAGTCCACGGAATTCACCCCTCCACTTT
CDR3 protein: CASSPSPRNSPLHF

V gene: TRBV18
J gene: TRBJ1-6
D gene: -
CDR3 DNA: TGTGCCAGCTCACCAAGGGAGCTATCCTATAATTCACCCCTCCACTTT
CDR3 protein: CASSPRELSYNSPLHF

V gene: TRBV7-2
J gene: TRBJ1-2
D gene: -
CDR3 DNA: TGTGCCAGCAGCCCATACACAGGTTTCAATGGCTACACCTTC
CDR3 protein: CASSPYTGFNGYTF

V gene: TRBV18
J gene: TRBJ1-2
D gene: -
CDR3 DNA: TGTGCCAGCTCACGACAGGTTCTATATGGAGGCTACACCTTC
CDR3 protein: CASSRQVLYGGYTF

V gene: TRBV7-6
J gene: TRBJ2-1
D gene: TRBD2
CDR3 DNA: TGTGCCAGCAGCTTAAGGCTAGCGGGAGGAAGGGGCTATGAGCAGTTCTTC
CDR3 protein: CASSLRLAGGRGYEQFF

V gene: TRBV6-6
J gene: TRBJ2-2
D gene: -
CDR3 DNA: TGTGCCAGCAGTCCCTCCCTACAGGGTTCCGGGGAGCTGTTTTTT
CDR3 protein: CASSPSLQGSGELFF

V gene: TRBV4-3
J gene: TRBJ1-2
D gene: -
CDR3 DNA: TGCGCCAGCAGCCAAGACCTGGACAGCCCGTTCTATGGCTACACCTTC
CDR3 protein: CASSQDLDSPFYGYTF

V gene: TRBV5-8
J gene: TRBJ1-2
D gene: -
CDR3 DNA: TGTGCCAGCAGCCCGAGACAGAGTCTTCCTGGCTACACCTTC
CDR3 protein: CASSPRQSLPGYTF

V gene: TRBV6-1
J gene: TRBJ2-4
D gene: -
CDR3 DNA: TGTGCCAGCAGGGGGACACAGGGGGGGAACATTCAGTACTTC
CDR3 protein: CASRGTQGGNIQYF

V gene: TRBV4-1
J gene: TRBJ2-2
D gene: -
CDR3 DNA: TGCGCCAGCAGCCAAGCCCAGGGGAACACCGGGGAGCTGTTTTTT
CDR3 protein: CASSQAQGNTGELFF

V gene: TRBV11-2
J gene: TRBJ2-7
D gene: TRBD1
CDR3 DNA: TGTGCCAGCAGCTCCATCCGGGACAGGACCTACGAGCAGTACTTC
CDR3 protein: CASSSIRDRTYEQYF

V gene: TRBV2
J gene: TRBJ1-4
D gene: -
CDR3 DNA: TGTGCCAGCAAACAGTCGTCGACACTTCGTAATGAAAAACTGTTTTTT
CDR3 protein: CASKQSSTLRNEKLFF

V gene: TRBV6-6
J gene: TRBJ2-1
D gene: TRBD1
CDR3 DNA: TGTGCCAGCAGTAGACCGGGACAGAACAATGAGCAGTTCTTC
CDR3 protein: CASSRPGQNNEQFF

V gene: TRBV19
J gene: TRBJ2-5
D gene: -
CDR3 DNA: TGTGCCAGTAGTATAAAGCCTAGAAAAGAGACCCAGTACTTC
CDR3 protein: CASSIKPRKETQYF